The source of this TCR beta chain is a study of PD-1 blockade in classical Hodgkin lymphoma. This table comes from immunoSEQ multiplex PCR, and its TCRdb copy is limited to in-frame clones, with some not included. The sample contains 100,000 to 130,000 clones, 70% to 90% of which appear only once. With no exception, relapse followed autologous stem cell transplantation in all patients, and brentuximab vedotin exposure varied. This clone showed up just once. It may be a read error: a sequence one base away is much more abundant. The final CDR3 position lacks the conserved phenylalanine or tryptophan, pointing to a likely read error. The CDR3 length is 14 residues. Germline CDR1 reads MNHNS; CDR2 reads SASEGT. Trimming pared 2 bases from V and 6 bases from J, leaving 13 bases between.

This receptor was identified in a human donor with classical Hodgkin lymphoma. Material: peripheral blood mononuclear cells (PBMCs), obtained before the second cycle of nivolumab. This sequence joins TRBV6-1 and TRBJ1-1, with a weak D call TRBD1 (6 bases). The CDR3 loop is CASSESAYRAEAFL. The CDR3 nucleotides are TGTGCCAGCAGTGAAAGCGCCTACAGGGCTGAAGCTTTCCTT.